This T cell receptor (beta chain) is from a study of preoperative IRX-2 immunotherapy in early breast cancer. Germline values: CDR1 GTSNPN, CDR2 SVGIG (reference sequence). The CDR3 covers 14 residues. V dropped 3 bases and J dropped 7 bases, with 15 bases sitting between them. This clone has more than one count but fewer than ten. Method: immunoSEQ multiplex PCR; TCRdb's copy keeps in-frame clones and lacks some. This sample carries around 2,900 clones, around three quarters of them seen once, and the ten largest clones take roughly 8.2%. As for treatment: preoperative locoregional IRX-2 cytokine immunotherapy. Samples came from a phase Ib trial of preoperative locoregional IRX-2 cytokine immunotherapy.

This clonotype was sampled from a human donor with breast cancer. Here the sequenced sample was tumor tissue, taken after IRX-2 immunotherapy. This sequence joins TRBV30 and TRBJ2-2; D is perhaps TRBD2 (5 bases). CDR3 amino acids: CAWRSEGDDGELFF. CDR3 coding DNA: TGTGCCTGGAGGTCTGAGGGAGATGACGGGGAGCTGTTTTTT.